These T cell receptor beta chains were read from a single sample in a study of blood T cell repertoires in COVID-19. Sequenced by immunoSEQ multiplex PCR; TCRdb stores in-frame clones only, minus some. The table records 88,000 or so clones, almost 85% of them present only once. Sequenced material: peripheral blood. Receptor source: a man older than 75 with acute or convalescent COVID-19. Both conserved end residues are part of each CDR3. D genes are given only for firm matches. Clone size, where shown, is once, few, many, or a class for clones that have expanded.

v_call	d_call	j_call	clone_size	cdr3_aa	cdr3_nt
TRBV18	.	TRBJ1-5	.	CASSPPNAGRNQPQHF	TGTGCCAGCTCACCACCGAATGCGGGACGCAATCAGCCCCAGCATTTT
TRBV19	.	TRBJ1-1	.	CASSFQGGRTEAFF	TGTGCCAGTAGTTTTCAGGGAGGACGGACTGAAGCTTTCTTT
TRBV5-5	TRBD1	TRBJ1-2	.	CASSLGAGTGGIGYTF	TGTGCCAGCAGCTTGGGAGCCGGGACAGGGGGAATTGGCTACACCTTC
TRBV9	.	TRBJ1-1	.	CASSASTRNTEAFF	TGTGCCAGCAGCGCATCCACTCGGAACACTGAAGCTTTCTTT
TRBV11-2	.	TRBJ2-3	once	CASSLGGRTDTQYF	TGTGCCAGCAGCTTGGGGGGGCGCACAGATACGCAGTATTTT
TRBV7-9	.	TRBJ1-1	.	CASSSQGTEAFF	TGTGCCAGCAGCTCGCAGGGGACTGAAGCTTTCTTT
TRBV25-1	TRBD1	TRBJ1-3	.	CASSRTGGLSSGNTIYF	TGTGCCAGCAGTAGGACAGGGGGCTTAAGCTCTGGAAACACCATATATTTT
TRBV19	TRBD1	TRBJ1-6	.	CASSIVSTGGSPLHF	TGTGCCAGTAGTATAGTCTCTACAGGGGGTTCACCCCTCCACTTT
TRBV5-1	.	TRBJ2-3	.	CASSLTRGTDTQYF	TGCGCCAGCAGCCTGACTAGGGGCACAGATACGCAGTATTTT
TRBV27	TRBD1	TRBJ1-2	.	CASSLVQGAGGYTF	TGTGCCAGCAGTTTGGTCCAGGGGGCGGGAGGCTACACCTTC
TRBV24-1	TRBD1	TRBJ1-5	.	CATRPGTGYNQPQHF	TGTGCCACCAGGCCCGGGACAGGATACAATCAGCCCCAGCATTTT
TRBV5-5	TRBD1	TRBJ2-1	.	CASSTYRGSYNEQFF	TGTGCCAGCAGCACGTACAGGGGATCCTACAATGAGCAGTTCTTC
TRBV6-1	.	TRBJ1-2	.	CASSEAGASGYGYTF	TGTGCCAGCAGTGAAGCGGGGGCTAGCGGCTATGGCTACACCTTC
TRBV4-1	TRBD2	TRBJ2-1	.	CASSQAGTSSYNEQFF	TGCGCCAGCAGCCAAGCCGGGACTAGCTCCTACAATGAGCAGTTCTTC
TRBV2	.	TRBJ2-1	.	CASSRVHEQFF	TGTGCCAGCAGCAGGGTCCATGAGCAGTTCTTC
TRBV6-5	TRBD2	TRBJ2-7	.	CASSYNSGGYEQYF	TGTGCCAGCAGTTACAATAGCGGGGGGTACGAGCAGTACTTC
TRBV4-2	TRBD1	TRBJ1-1	.	CASSPDTTGGRTEAFF	TGTGCCAGCAGCCCCGATACAACAGGGGGGAGGACTGAAGCTTTCTTT
TRBV6-1	.	TRBJ1-1	.	CASSEYGRRYTEAFF	TGTGCCAGCAGTGAATATGGGCGAAGGTACACTGAAGCTTTCTTT
TRBV5-1	TRBD1	TRBJ1-1	.	CASSQGQGAWTEAFF	TGCGCCAGCAGCCAGGGACAGGGGGCATGGACTGAAGCTTTCTTT
TRBV5-1	TRBD2	TRBJ2-5	.	CASSLALGGIQETQYF	TGCGCCAGCAGCTTGGCCTTGGGGGGGATCCAAGAGACCCAGTACTTC
TRBV30	TRBD1	TRBJ1-2	.	CAWSARQGSGYGYTF	TGTGCCTGGAGTGCACGACAGGGATCGGGCTATGGCTACACCTTC
TRBV4-2	TRBD1	TRBJ1-6	.	CASSQRTGGNSPLHF	TGTGCCAGCAGCCAGCGGACAGGGGGAAATTCACCCCTCCACTTT
TRBV9	.	TRBJ1-3	.	CASSASKSGSGNTIYF	TGTGCCAGCAGTGCAAGCAAATCTGGTTCGGGAAACACCATATATTTT
TRBV2	TRBD1	TRBJ1-1	few	CASSGTGPEAFF	TGTGCCAGCAGTGGGACAGGGCCTGAAGCTTTCTTT
TRBV3-1/TRBV3-2	.	TRBJ2-3	.	CASSPYVSGTDTQYF	TGTGCCAGCAGCCCGTACGTGTCGGGCACAGATACGCAGTATTTT
TRBV6-1	TRBD1	TRBJ1-2	.	CASSEGGVRQGYYGYTF	TGTGCCAGCAGTGAAGGAGGGGTGAGACAGGGATACTATGGCTACACCTTC
TRBV5-1	.	TRBJ2-2	.	CASSLQTEASGELFF	TGCGCCAGCAGCTTGCAGACTGAGGCCTCCGGGGAGCTGTTTTTT
TRBV19	TRBD2	TRBJ2-5	.	CASSILAGEQETQYF	TGTGCCAGTAGTATCTTAGCGGGGGAGCAAGAGACCCAGTACTTC
TRBV6-6	.	TRBJ2-7	.	CASLEDSFYEQYF	TGTGCCAGCCTAGAGGACAGCTTCTACGAGCAGTACTTC
TRBV30	TRBD1	TRBJ1-2	.	CAWGTATARCF	TGTGCCTGGGGGACAGCTACGGCTCGATGCTTC
TRBV6-5	TRBD1	TRBJ1-1	.	CASTSDRANTEAFF	TGTGCCAGCACTTCAGACAGGGCAAACACTGAAGCTTTCTTT
TRBV7-2	TRBD1	TRBJ1-6	.	CASSYAGQGYSPLHF	TGTGCCAGCAGCTATGCGGGACAGGGTTACTCACCCCTCCACTTT
TRBV2	.	TRBJ2-7	.	CASTIERTVAYEQYF	TGTGCCAGCACTATAGAGCGGACAGTGGCCTACGAGCAGTACTTC
TRBV3-1/TRBV3-2	TRBD1	TRBJ1-4	.	CASSQVGLQGTEKLFF	TGTGCCAGCAGCCAAGTAGGTTTACAGGGGACGGAAAAACTGTTTTTT
TRBV3-1/TRBV3-2	.	TRBJ1-2	.	CASSDQGNGYTF	TGTGCCAGCAGCGACCAGGGAAATGGCTACACCTTC
TRBV2	TRBD2	TRBJ2-1	.	CASSNLAGGRNEQFF	TGTGCCAGCAGTAATTTAGCGGGGGGCCGAAATGAGCAGTTCTTC
TRBV19	TRBD1	TRBJ1-6	.	CASTGGQGASYNSPLHF	TGTGCCAGTACCGGGGGACAGGGGGCCTCCTATAATTCACCCCTCCACTTT